A single sample is the source of the 5 T cell receptor beta chains below, sequenced in a study of CD8 T cells in Susac syndrome. A quantity of roughly 0.5 to 1 ug RNA underwent reverse transcription using random hexamers. TCRdb re-called the immunoSEQ multiplex PCR reads through MiXCR, storing one row per CDR3 protein. This sample has approximately 190,000 distinct CDR3 sequences, with 90% to 97% found just once. The sequencing input was CD4+ T cells from PBMCs. These receptors all come from a human donor with Susac syndrome.

The rearrangement links TRBV28 to TRBJ1-4; 7 positions match TRBD1. Germline CDR1 reads MDHEN; CDR2 reads SYDVKM. This CDR3 has 14 residues. V dropped 7 bases and J dropped 8; count of bases not matched to a gene: 10. The DNA for the CDR3 is TGTGCCAGCAAAAAAACAGGGGCGCACGAAAAACTGTTTTTT. Translation gives CASKKTGAHEKLFF.

This chain's CDR3 is CASSQAPGASHYNEQFF. The CDR3 DNA follows: TGTGCCAGCAGCCAGGCCCCCGGGGCGTCACACTACAATGAGCAGTTCTTC. V and J are TRBV4-2 and TRBJ2-1; D is possibly TRBD1 or TRBD2 (5 bases each). CDR3 size: 17 residues. V lost 3 bases to trimming and J lost 3 bases, with 18 bases between them. Germline CDR1 and CDR2: LGHNA and YNFKEQ.

This clonotype has a single count. The rearrangement joins TRBV3-1 to TRBJ1-6; D ambiguous. CDR1 is LGHDT and CDR2 is YNNKEL in the germline V gene (reference sequence). Trimming removed 1 base from V and 1 base from J, with 8 bases in between. The CDR3 runs to 16 residues. CDR3 sequence reads: CASSQVAGSYNSPLHF. CDR3 in DNA: TGTGCCAGCAGCCAAGTAGCTGGTTCCTATAATTCACCCCTCCACTTT.

In nucleotides, the CDR3 is TGTGCCAGCAGTCTCGGGAGGGCCCCCTACAATGAGCAGTTCTTC. Encoded protein: CASSLGRAPYNEQFF. The rearrangement uses TRBV6-5 and TRBJ2-1, with 8 bases fitting TRBD2. Germline V gives CDR1 MNHEY, CDR2 SVGAGI. V was clipped by 5 bases and J by 2 bases; unmatched bases: 5. The CDR3 has 15 amino acids.

The chain uses TRBV20-1 and TRBJ2-7, with D tentatively TRBD1 (7 bases). The CDR3 length is 15 residues. V lost 0 bases, J lost 5 bases, and 17 bases lay in between. Germline V gene sequence: CDR1 DFQATT, CDR2 SNEGSKA (reference sequence). The CDR3 sequence: CSARDLTGRLHEQYF. CDR3 bases: TGCAGTGCTAGAGATTTGACAGGGAGGTTACACGAGCAGTACTTC.